These 4 T cell receptor beta chains were sequenced from one sample in a study of Ad26.COV2.S vaccination and SARS-CoV-2 variants. This sample's treatment: around 19 received Ad26.COV2.S at low or high dose, single or two shots; 5 received placebo; per-sample allocation not given. Samples were taken on day 63 after the first vaccine or placebo injection. This table comes from immunoSEQ multiplex PCR, and its TCRdb copy is limited to in-frame clones, with some not included. The table lists under 600,000 clones, roughly nine tenths of them singletons. Sample: peripheral blood, taken in a trial of Ad26.COV2.S vaccine versus placebo. The receptors originated from a person aged 18-60 years who received the Ad26.COV2.S COVID-19 vaccine or a placebo.

The V gene is TRBV19, the J gene TRBJ1-2; possible D gene TRBD1, 5 bases. CDR1 and CDR2 (germline): LNHDA, SQIVND (reference sequence). The CDR3 sequence is 14 residues long. V lost 1 base and J 8 bases, leaving 14 bases between the germline ends. The DNA for the CDR3 is TGTGCCAGTAGTATAGGACGGGACCTATGGGGCTACACCTTC. This encodes CASSIGRDLWGYTF. Combining the CDR3 with reference TRBV19 and TRBJ1-2 gives the whole variable domain DGGITQSPKYLFRKEGQNVTLSCEQNLNHDAMYWYRQDPGQGLRLIYYSQIVNDFQKGDIAEGYSVSREKKESFPLTVTSAQKNPTAFYLCASSIGRDLWGYTFGSGTRLTVV.

This clone was detected once. This CDR3 is CASSRSPHRGVTYEQYF. As DNA, the CDR3 is TGTGCCAGCAGCCGAAGCCCCCACAGGGGGGTTACCTACGAGCAGTACTTC. The rearrangement links TRBV6-6 to TRBJ2-7; 8 nucleotides line up with TRBD1. Trimming cost V 6 bases and J 2 bases; bases outside gene matches: 15. The germline V gene encodes CDR1 MNHNY and CDR2 SVGAGI (reference sequence). This CDR3 spans 17 amino acids.

The V call is TRBV5-8, the J call TRBJ1-2; D unclear. V lost 3 bases, J lost 4 bases, and 7 bases lay in between. Germline V CDR1 and CDR2: SGHTS, YDEGEE. There are 12 residues in the CDR3. CDR3 sequence: CASSWARYGYTF. Here the CDR3 DNA reads TGTGCCAGCAGCTGGGCGCGCTATGGCTACACCTTC.

The V and J genes are TRBV9 and TRBJ2-1, with 9 bases matching TRBD2. This CDR3 is 18 amino acids long. V trimming: 0 bases; J trimming: 4 bases; junction bases outside the gene matches: 11. Germline-derived CDR1 and CDR2 are SGDLS and YYNGEE. The CDR3 is CASSVESPTSGEYNEQFF. CDR3 DNA: TGTGCCAGCAGCGTAGAGAGTCCGACTAGCGGAGAATACAATGAGCAGTTCTTC.